This T cell receptor (beta chain) was identified in a study of blood T cell repertoires in COVID-19. Looked up from germline, CDR1 is SGHKS and CDR2 is YYEKEE (reference sequence). The CDR3 has 13 residues. The V end lost 5 bases, the J end lost 1 base, and 9 bases lay between the germline ends. Only in-frame clones appear in the TCRdb table, and some are missing; sequencing was by immunoSEQ multiplex PCR. The repertoire has about 33,000 clones, more than 85% of them found once; the top ten carry about 65%. The chain combines TRBV5-5 with TRBJ1-1; unclear D gene. The sample comprised peripheral blood. This TCR derives from a man aged 65-85 years with acute or convalescent COVID-19. CDR3 sequence: CASRQTQNTEAFF. DNA for the CDR3: TGTGCCAGCAGACAGACCCAGAACACTGAAGCTTTCTTT.